This T cell receptor beta chain was sequenced during a study of shared clonotypes between healthy human individuals. Only in-frame clones appear in the TCRdb table, and some are missing; sequencing was by immunoSEQ multiplex PCR. The repertoire holds 450,000 to 500,000 clones, with approximately 84% as singletons. On this clone itself: Its antigen is unknown. This likely stems from a read error, as it lies one base from a far larger clone. Other DNA sequences in the sample encode the same CDR3.

Trimming left V 1 base short and J 5 bases short, with 17 bases between. Germline V gives CDR1 MNHEY, CDR2 SMNVEV (reference sequence). The CDR3 length is 16 residues. Study-level points and caveats: The authors expected sequencing depth to affect clonotype sharing among donors.

The receptor was isolated from a woman aged 40 to 50 in good health. Some clones in this sample may be carry-over from other donors' samples. The chain couples TRBV27 to TRBJ1-2; TRBD1 is a possible D gene (5 bases). Material: PBMCs. The CDR3 sequence is CASSLWGEGRRYGYTF. As DNA, the CDR3 is TGTGCCAGCAGTTTATGGGGGGAGGGGCGTAGATATGGCTACACCTTC.